These 30 T cell receptor beta chains were sequenced from one sample in a study of T cell responses to AZD1222 COVID-19 vaccine. Assay: immunoSEQ multiplex PCR; the TCRdb copy retains only in-frame clones and omits some. In the table there are 110,000 or so clones, approximately 86% of which are singletons. The sample here was peripheral blood, taken on day 0 of AZD1222 vaccination. The receptors here all came from an adult in good health.

The rearrangement joins TRBV15 to TRBJ1-3; D might be TRBD1 (5 bases). The V gene's germline CDR1 is LNHNV and CDR2 YYDKDF (reference sequence). This CDR3 is 16 amino acids long. The germline V and J ends were trimmed by 4 bases and 0 bases, with 13 bases remaining between them. The CDR3 nucleotides read TGTGCCACCAGCACGAATCGACAGCGCTCTGGAAACACCATATATTTT. Residues: CATSTNRQRSGNTIYF.

The chain links TRBV7-9 to TRBJ2-3, with TRBD2 identical over 9 bases. With V trimmed by 5 bases and J by 3 bases, 9 bases remained unmatched. The CDR3 length is 16 residues. Germline V gene lookup returns CDR1 SEHNR and CDR2 FQNEAQ (reference sequence). The CDR3 protein is CASSPPLAGKTDTQYF. Written as DNA, the CDR3 is TGTGCCAGCAGCCCTCCCCTAGCGGGGAAGACAGATACGCAGTATTTT.

This clone has more than one count but fewer than ten. This chain links TRBV11-2 with TRBJ1-4; 9 positions match TRBD1. The V and J ends lost 2 bases and 6 bases, in that order; junction bases with no gene match: 10. CDR1 and CDR2 (germline): SGHAT, FQNNGV. The length of the CDR3 is 17 residues. CDR3: CASSLRGWTGVDEKLFF. The CDR3 nucleotides read TGTGCCAGCAGCTTACGCGGTTGGACAGGGGTGGATGAAAAACTGTTTTTT.

This chain connects TRBV5-6 to TRBJ1-1; D unresolved. Germline CDR1 reads SGHDT; CDR2 reads YYEEEE. The CDR3 runs to 13 residues. V was pared by 5 bases and J by 0 bases, with 8 bases between. As DNA, the CDR3 is TGTGCCAGCAGTCTTACACTGAACACTGAAGCTTTCTTT. Its protein product is CASSLTLNTEAFF.

V usage is TRBV2 and J usage is TRBJ2-2; 12 nucleotides agree with TRBD2. With V trimmed by 6 bases and J by 3 bases, 2 bases remained unmatched. The CDR3 is made up of 15 amino acids. Germline V gives CDR1 SNHLY, CDR2 FYNNEI. The CDR3 nucleotides read TGTGCCAGCAGACTAGCGGGGGGCTACACCGGGGAGCTGTTTTTT. This encodes CASRLAGGYTGELFF.

The chain joins TRBV30 to TRBJ1-1, with D perhaps matching TRBD1 (5 bases). V lost 5 bases and J lost 5, with 18 bases in between. Germline V CDR1 and CDR2: GTSNPN, SVGIG (reference sequence). The CDR3 totals 14 residues. CDR3 sequence reads: CAWRSLSGTTEAFF. For the CDR3, the DNA is TGTGCCTGGCGAAGCCTAAGTGGGACGACTGAAGCTTTCTTT.

This CDR3 reads CSARTAPAYTF. In nucleotides, the CDR3 is TGCAGTGCGAGGACAGCACCCGCCTACACCTTC. The chain joins TRBV20-1 to TRBJ1-2; a weak D match, TRBD1 (6 bases). Germline values: CDR1 DFQATT, CDR2 SNEGSKA (reference sequence). V lost 6 bases and J lost 10, with 15 bases in between. This CDR3 contains 11 residues.

This clone turned up a few times. This chain links TRBV29-1 with TRBJ2-2; possibly TRBD2 for D (7 bases). V lost 6 bases to trimming and J lost 6 bases, with 17 bases between them. The CDR3 loop spans 14 amino acids. Germline V gives CDR1 SQVTM, CDR2 ANQGSEA. Here the CDR3 DNA reads TGCAGCGTCCGCAGGGGAGGGGTGGCCGGGGAGCTGTTTTTT. This sequence encodes CSVRRGGVAGELFF.

The chain recombines TRBV28 with TRBJ2-5, with 15 nucleotides matching TRBD2. Looked up from germline, CDR1 is MDHEN and CDR2 is SYDVKM. V trimming: 9 bases; J trimming: 5 bases; junction bases outside the gene matches: 13. The CDR3 extends over 17 amino acids. The CDR3 coding sequence is TGTGCCAGTTGGACTAGCGGGGGGGAACGGGACTTGGAGACCCAGTACTTC. It specifies CASWTSGGERDLETQYF.

There are a few counts of this clone. The V and J genes are TRBV7-9 and TRBJ2-1, with 9 bases matching TRBD1. Germline-derived CDR1 and CDR2 are SEHNR and FQNEAQ (reference sequence). The CDR3 has 16 amino acids. V trimming: 1 base; J trimming: 6 bases; junction bases outside the gene matches: 7. DNA of the CDR3: TGTGCCAGCAGCTTAGTGGGACAGGGCCAGGGCAATGAGCAGTTCTTC. This sequence encodes CASSLVGQGQGNEQFF.

This chain uses TRBV5-1 with TRBJ2-1; 10 bases align to TRBD1. With V trimmed by 4 bases and J by 8 bases, 9 bases remained unmatched. The CDR3 is made up of 15 amino acids. Germline CDR1 reads SGHRS; CDR2 reads YFSETQ. The CDR3 loop is CASSRWDRGLYEQFF. The CDR3 nucleotides are TGCGCCAGCAGCCGCTGGGACAGGGGACTCTATGAGCAGTTCTTC. Filled out from reference TRBV5-1 and TRBJ2-1, the complete variable domain reads KAGVTQTPRYLIKTRGQQVTLSCSPISGHRSVSWYQQTPGQGLQFLFEYFSETQRNKGNFPGRFSGRQFSNSRSEMNVSTLELGDSALYLCASSRWDRGLYEQFFGPGTRLTVL.

The chain couples TRBV5-1 to TRBJ1-1; D is undetermined. CDR3 size: 15 residues. Trimming left V 0 bases short and J 1 base short, with 10 bases between. The germline CDR1 and CDR2 sequences are SGHRS and YFSETQ. CDR3 sequence: CASSLVGEANTEAFF. Here the CDR3 DNA reads TGCGCCAGCAGCTTGGTCGGGGAGGCGAACACTGAAGCTTTCTTT.

The chain is built from TRBV6-6 and TRBJ1-3; D perhaps matches TRBD1 (6 bases). This CDR3 has 18 residues. Between the trimmed V and J ends, which lost 5 bases and 2 bases, there was a span of 22 bases. Germline V gene data show CDR1 as MNHNY and CDR2 as SVGAGI (reference sequence). CDR3 bases: TGTGCCAGCAGTCGGGGGGGGTTTGGGGGCTCGACTGGAAACACCATATATTTT. Its translation: CASSRGGFGGSTGNTIYF.

The chain couples TRBV6-5 to TRBJ2-3; 8 bases are shared with TRBD1. From germline, CDR1 is MNHEY and CDR2 SVGAGI. CDR3 size: 14 residues. The ends lost 6 bases at V and 4 bases at J; junction bases unmatched: 6. This chain's CDR3 is CASRAAGGADTQYF. The DNA of the CDR3 is TGTGCCAGCAGGGCTGCAGGGGGCGCAGATACGCAGTATTTT.

V is TRBV9 and J is TRBJ1-1; D might be TRBD1 (6 bases). Between the trimmed V and J ends, which lost 4 bases and 0 bases, there was a span of 13 bases. Germline V lookup: CDR1 SGDLS, CDR2 YYNGEE. The CDR3 covers 15 residues. The DNA for the CDR3 is TGTGCCAGCAGCAAACAAGGGGGACTGAACACTGAAGCTTTCTTT. The encoded protein is CASSKQGGLNTEAFF.

The chain employs TRBV18 and TRBJ2-1; D remains unclear. V lost 0 bases and J 10 bases, leaving 13 bases between the germline ends. CDR3 size: 14 residues. Germline V gene data show CDR1 as KGHSH and CDR2 as LQKENI. The CDR3 nucleotides read TGTGCCAGCTCACCACCAAATAGGCCCCAGGAGCAGTTCTTC. It yields the protein CASSPPNRPQEQFF.

The chain links TRBV29-1 to TRBJ1-1; maybe TRBD1 (6 bases). CDR1 is SQVTM, CDR2 ANQGSEA, per germline. The CDR3 has 11 residues. V was shortened by 7 bases and J by 11 bases, with 17 bases between the two germline ends. CDR3 region: CSATEGVEAFF. DNA for the CDR3: TGCAGCGCCACCGAGGGGGTTGAGGCTTTCTTT. Full variable domain (rest looked up from reference TRBV29-1 and TRBJ1-1): SAVISQKPSRDICQRGTSLTIQCQVDSQVTMMFWYRQQPGQSLTLIATANQGSEATYESGFVIDKFPISRPNLTFSTLTVSNMSPEDSSIYLCSATEGVEAFFGQGTRLTVV.

The gene calls are TRBV6-5 and TRBJ1-5; D unresolved. Germline lookup yields CDR1 MNHEY and CDR2 SVGAGI. V gave up 0 bases and J gave up 7 bases, with 13 bases separating them. This CDR3 region has 15 residues. CDR3 protein: CASSYSRGLGQPQHF. The CDR3, as DNA: TGTGCCAGCAGTTACTCTAGAGGGTTGGGGCAGCCCCAGCATTTT.

In DNA, the CDR3 is TGTGCCAGCAGCCAAGGTTGGGGAACCGGGGAGCTGTTTTTT. Protein sequence: CASSQGWGTGELFF. The rearrangement links TRBV3-1 (or the pseudogene TRBV3-2) to TRBJ2-2; D is uncertain. The CDR3 extends over 14 amino acids. The germline V gene encodes CDR1 LGHDT and CDR2 YNNKEL (reference sequence). The V end was cut by 1 base, the J end by 5 bases, with 8 bases between.

This clone was seen only once. The chain joins TRBV30 to TRBJ1-2; 7 bases agree with TRBD1. J lost 6 bases, V lost 5 bases, and 6 bases had no gene match. The CDR3 loop spans 12 amino acids. Germline V gene lookup returns CDR1 GTSNPN and CDR2 SVGIG (reference sequence). The CDR3 DNA sequence: TGTGCCTGGGACCCCGGACAGGATGGCTACACCTTC. Its translation is CAWDPGQDGYTF.

The rearrangement uses TRBV28 and TRBJ1-6, with TRBD1 matching over 7 bases. The CDR3 runs to 15 residues. The J segment lost 7 bases and the V segment lost 6 bases, leaving 9 bases of the junction unmatched. CDR1 is MDHEN and CDR2 is SYDVKM in the germline V gene. The chain's CDR3 is CASSPPGQRNSPLHF. DNA for the CDR3: TGTGCCAGCAGCCCACCGGGACAGAGGAATTCACCCCTCCACTTT.

The rearrangement links TRBV15 to TRBJ1-4; 7 bases map to TRBD1. The CDR3 is made up of 14 amino acids. Germline V gene data show CDR1 as LNHNV and CDR2 as YYDKDF (reference sequence). Losses at the gene ends were 5 bases for V and 5 bases for J; bases not matched to a gene: 5. The CDR3 nucleotides are TGTGCCACCAGCTTGGACAGGTTCAATGAAAAACTGTTTTTT. Its translation: CATSLDRFNEKLFF.

The V call is TRBV19, the J call TRBJ2-7, with TRBD2 matching 10 bases. CDR1 LNHDA and CDR2 SQIVND come from the germline V gene (reference sequence). This CDR3 is 15 amino acids long. The V gene end was trimmed by 5 bases and the J gene end by 2 bases; junction bases not matched to a gene: 6. The CDR3 loop is CASSLRTSGTYEQYF. The CDR3 DNA reads TGTGCCAGTAGTCTTAGGACTAGCGGCACCTACGAGCAGTACTTC.

The chain combines TRBV2 with TRBJ2-1, with 7 bases matching TRBD1. V shed 6 bases and J 6 bases; nucleotides not matched to a gene: 8. This CDR3 is built from 14 residues. Germline V gene lookup returns CDR1 SNHLY and CDR2 FYNNEI. Here the CDR3 reads CASRETRQGNEQFF. The CDR3, as DNA: TGTGCCAGCAGGGAAACTAGACAGGGCAATGAGCAGTTCTTC.

CDR3: CSASRPFTAGNTIYF. CDR3 in DNA: TGCAGTGCTAGTCGGCCGTTTACCGCTGGAAACACCATATATTTT. The J gene is TRBJ1-3, the V gene TRBV20-1, with no clear D. V lost 3 bases and J lost 2, with 14 bases in between. The CDR3 is 15 amino acids. Germline CDR1 and CDR2: DFQATT and SNEGSKA (reference sequence).

The chain couples TRBV28 to TRBJ2-7, with unresolved D. The CDR3 is made up of 14 amino acids. V shed 6 bases and J shed 3 bases, with 15 bases lying between them. Germline loops: CDR1 MDHEN, CDR2 SYDVKM. In DNA, the CDR3 is TGTGCCAGCAGCTACTCGAGGTTGGGCTACGAGCAGTACTTC. This translates into CASSYSRLGYEQYF.

The chain is built from TRBV7-3 and TRBJ2-3; D might be TRBD2 (6 bases). The CDR3 extends over 14 amino acids. V lost 8 bases, J lost 5 bases, and 17 bases lay in between. Germline V gene sequence: CDR1 SGHTA, CDR2 FQGTGA. The CDR3 DNA reads TGTGCCAGCCTACACTTGGGGAGGTTAGATACGCAGTATTTT. This translates into CASLHLGRLDTQYF.

This chain uses TRBV5-8 with TRBJ1-2, with no clear D. CDR3 size: 13 residues. The germline V gene encodes CDR1 SGHTS and CDR2 YDEGEE. The V end lost 2 bases, the J end lost 4 bases, and 9 bases lay between the germline ends. CDR3 sequence (DNA): TGTGCCAGCAGCTTACGACATGCCTATGGCTACACCTTC. Protein: CASSLRHAYGYTF.

This chain connects TRBV6-5 to TRBJ1-2; TRBD1 matches 11 bases. With 7 bases clipped from V and 8 bases from J, the junction kept 9 bases outside the gene matches. Per the germline V gene, CDR1 is MNHEY and CDR2 is SVGAGI. The CDR3 runs 14 residues. This chain's CDR3 is CASIPSGTGGGYTF. CDR3 in DNA: TGTGCCAGCATACCGTCCGGGACAGGGGGAGGCTACACCTTC.

This clone showed up just a few times. The V and J genes are TRBV11-3 and TRBJ1-1; TRBD1 matches 7 bases. The V and J ends lost 1 base and 1 base, in that order; junction bases with no gene match: 3. The germline V gene has CDR1 SGHNT and CDR2 YENEEA. The CDR3 runs 15 residues. In nucleotides, the CDR3 is TGTGCCAGCAGCTTAGCGGGACAGAGGAACACTGAAGCTTTCTTT. Its translation: CASSLAGQRNTEAFF.